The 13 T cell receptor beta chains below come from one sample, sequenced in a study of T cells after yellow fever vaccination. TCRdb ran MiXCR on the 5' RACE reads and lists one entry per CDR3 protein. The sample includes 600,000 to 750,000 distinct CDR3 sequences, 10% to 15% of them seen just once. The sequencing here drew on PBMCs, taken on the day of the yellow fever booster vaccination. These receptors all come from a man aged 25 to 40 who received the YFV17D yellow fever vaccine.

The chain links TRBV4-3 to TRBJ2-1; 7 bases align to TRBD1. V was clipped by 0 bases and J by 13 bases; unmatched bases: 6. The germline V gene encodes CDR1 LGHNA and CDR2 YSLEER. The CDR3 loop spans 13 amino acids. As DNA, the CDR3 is TGCGCCAGCAGCCAAGACGCGAGGGGGCAACAGTTCTTC. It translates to CASSQDARGQQFF.

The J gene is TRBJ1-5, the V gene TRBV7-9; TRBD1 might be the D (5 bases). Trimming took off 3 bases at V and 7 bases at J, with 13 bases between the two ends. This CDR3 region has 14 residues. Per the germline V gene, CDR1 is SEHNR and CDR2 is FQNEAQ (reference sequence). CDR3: CASSFLGVGQPQHF. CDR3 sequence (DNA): TGTGCCAGCAGCTTTTTAGGGGTAGGACAGCCCCAGCATTTT.

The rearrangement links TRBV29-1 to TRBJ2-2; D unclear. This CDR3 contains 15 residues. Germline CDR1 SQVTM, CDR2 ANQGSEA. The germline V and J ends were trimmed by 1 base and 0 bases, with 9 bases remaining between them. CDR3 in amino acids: CSVEVQQANTGELFF. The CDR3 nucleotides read TGCAGCGTTGAAGTTCAACAAGCGAACACCGGGGAGCTGTTTTTT.

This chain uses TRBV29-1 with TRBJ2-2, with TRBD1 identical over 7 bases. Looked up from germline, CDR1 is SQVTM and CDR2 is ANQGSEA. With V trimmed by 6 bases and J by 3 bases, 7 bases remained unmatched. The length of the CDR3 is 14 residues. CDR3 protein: CSVNGDRDTGELFF. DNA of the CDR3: TGCAGCGTAAACGGGGACAGAGACACCGGGGAGCTGTTTTTT.

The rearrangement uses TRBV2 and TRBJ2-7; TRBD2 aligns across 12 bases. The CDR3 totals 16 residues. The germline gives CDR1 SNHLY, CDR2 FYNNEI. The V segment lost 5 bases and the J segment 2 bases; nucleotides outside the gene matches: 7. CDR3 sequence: CASSTYGLAGTYEQYF. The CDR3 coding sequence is TGTGCCAGCAGTACCTACGGACTAGCGGGAACCTACGAGCAGTACTTC.

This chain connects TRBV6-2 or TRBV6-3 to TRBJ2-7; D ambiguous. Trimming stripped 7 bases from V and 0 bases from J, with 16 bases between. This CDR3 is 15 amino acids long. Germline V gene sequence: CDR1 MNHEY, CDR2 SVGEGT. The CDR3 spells CASTPGGTSSYEQYF. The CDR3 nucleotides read TGTGCCAGCACCCCCGGCGGAACGTCCTCCTACGAGCAGTACTTC.

CDR3 DNA sequence: TGTGCCAGCAGTGTTTTCAGGACTAGCGAGTACTACGAGCAGTACTTC. Translation gives CASSVFRTSEYYEQYF. V and J are TRBV6-1 and TRBJ2-7, with 9 bases aligning to TRBD2. Germline loops: CDR1 MNHNS, CDR2 SASEGT. The CDR3 is 16 residues long. V was clipped by 4 bases and J by 3 bases; unmatched bases: 10.

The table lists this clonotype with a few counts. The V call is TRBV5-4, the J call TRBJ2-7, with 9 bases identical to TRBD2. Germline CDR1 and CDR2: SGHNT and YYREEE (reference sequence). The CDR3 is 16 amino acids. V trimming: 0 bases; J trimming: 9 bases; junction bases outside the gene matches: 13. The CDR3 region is CASSLAREGLFRRQYF. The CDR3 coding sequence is TGTGCCAGCAGCTTGGCGCGGGAGGGCCTTTTCCGTCGGCAGTACTTC. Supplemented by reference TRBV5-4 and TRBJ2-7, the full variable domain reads ETGVTQSPTHLIKTRGQQVTLRCSSQSGHNTVSWYQQALGQGPQFIFQYYREEENGRGNFPPRFSGLQFPNYSSELNVNALELDDSALYLCASSLAREGLFRRQYFGPGTRLTVT.

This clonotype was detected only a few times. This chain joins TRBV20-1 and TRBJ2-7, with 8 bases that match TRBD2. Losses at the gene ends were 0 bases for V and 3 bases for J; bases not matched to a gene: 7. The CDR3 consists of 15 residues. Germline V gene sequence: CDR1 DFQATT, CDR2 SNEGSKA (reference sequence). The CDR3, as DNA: TGCAGTGCTAGAGATTACGCGGGAGGTCTCTACGAGCAGTACTTC. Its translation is CSARDYAGGLYEQYF.

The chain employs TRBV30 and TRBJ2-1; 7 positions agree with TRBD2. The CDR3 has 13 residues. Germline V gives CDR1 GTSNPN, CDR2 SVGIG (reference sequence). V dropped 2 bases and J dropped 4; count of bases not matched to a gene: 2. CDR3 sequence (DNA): TGTGCCTGGAGTCTGGGGGGGTACAATGAGCAGTTCTTC. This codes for CAWSLGGYNEQFF.

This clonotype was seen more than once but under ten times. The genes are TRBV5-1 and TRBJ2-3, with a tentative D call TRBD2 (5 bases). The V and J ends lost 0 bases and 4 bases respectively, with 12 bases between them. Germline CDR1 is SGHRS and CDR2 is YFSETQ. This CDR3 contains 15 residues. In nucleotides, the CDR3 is TGCGCCAGCAGCTTGGACGGGAACCTCGCAGATACGCAGTATTTT. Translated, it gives CASSLDGNLADTQYF.

CDR3 in DNA: TGTGCCAGCAGCCAAGGACGGCCGTACGACGAGCAGTACTTC. Its translation: CASSQGRPYDEQYF. The V gene is TRBV3-1, the J gene TRBJ2-7, with D unresolved. Germline assignment: CDR1 LGHDT and CDR2 YNNKEL (reference sequence). V was cut by 1 base and J by 5 bases, with 12 bases left in between. This CDR3 spans 14 amino acids.

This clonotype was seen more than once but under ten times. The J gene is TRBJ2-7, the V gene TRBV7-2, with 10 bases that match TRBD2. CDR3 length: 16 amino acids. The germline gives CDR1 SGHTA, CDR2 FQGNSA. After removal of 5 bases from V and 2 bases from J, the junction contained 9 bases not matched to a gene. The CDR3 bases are TGTGCCAGCAGCCAAGCTCCGGGACTAGCGCCCTACGAGCAGTACTTC. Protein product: CASSQAPGLAPYEQYF.